A selection of T cell receptor beta chains follows, all from one sample in a study of blood T cell repertoires in COVID-19. Some clones are missing from TCRdb's copy, which holds only in-frame ones; the method was immunoSEQ multiplex PCR. The sample has over 85,000 clones, almost 80% seen once. Sample: peripheral blood. Every receptor here comes from a woman older than 75 with active or convalescent COVID-19. CDR3s include the opening cysteine and the closing phenylalanine or tryptophan. D genes are given only for firm matches. Size is stated for part of the rows, as once, few or many counts, or as a class when the clone is expanded.

D gene,V gene,clone size,J gene,CDR3 DNA,CDR3 protein
-,TRBV5-1,-,TRBJ2-7,TGCGCCAGCAGCCGGGACTCCTGGTCCTACGAGCAGTACTTC,CASSRDSWSYEQYF
-,TRBV28,-,TRBJ1-2,TGTGCCAGCAGTTTTCAGGGAAGACAGTCCTATGGCTACACCTTC,CASSFQGRQSYGYTF
TRBD1,TRBV19,few,TRBJ1-2,TGTGCCAGTAGTATTTCGGGGGACAGGGCTGGCTACACCTTC,CASSISGDRAGYTF
-,TRBV10-3,-,TRBJ2-7,TGTGCCATCAGTGAAAAGGAGACCTACGAGCAGTACTTC,CAISEKETYEQYF
-,TRBV4-1,-,TRBJ2-7,TGCGCCAGCAGCCTTCACGGACAGTCCCGGGGCGAGCAGTACTTC,CASSLHGQSRGEQYF
TRBD2,TRBV7-6,once,TRBJ2-1,TGTGCCAGCAGCCTACCTAGCGGGAGGGCCTACAATGAGCAGTTCTTC,CASSLPSGRAYNEQFF
-,TRBV28,-,TRBJ1-5,TGTGCCAGCAGCTATGGACATGGGGTGGGTGATCAGCCCCAGCATTTT,CASSYGHGVGDQPQHF
-,TRBV5-1,-,TRBJ1-1,TGCGCCAGCAGCTTGGAGCTCGTGAAAACTGAAGCTTTCTTT,CASSLELVKTEAFF
-,TRBV5-5,-,TRBJ1-3,TGTGCCAGCAGCCAAGGGGGAATCGGGAACACCATATATTTT,CASSQGGIGNTIYF
TRBD2,TRBV4-3,-,TRBJ2-3,TGCGCCAGCAGCCAGATAGCGGGAGGGGGAGATACGCAGTATTTT,CASSQIAGGGDTQYF
TRBD1,TRBV29-1,few,TRBJ1-2,TGCAGCGTTGAAGATCGGGGCAGGGGGCCCTCCTATGGCTACACCTTC,CSVEDRGRGPSYGYTF
-,TRBV7-2,-,TRBJ2-7,TGTGCCAGCAGCCCCGGCTGGAGGAAAAAAGCCTACGAGCAGTACTTC,CASSPGWRKKAYEQYF
-,TRBV19,-,TRBJ1-2,TGTGCCAGTAGTATTCAGGGCTACTATGGCTACACCTTC,CASSIQGYYGYTF
TRBD1,TRBV27,-,TRBJ1-1,TGTGCCAGCAGCCCTGCTCCGGGACAGGGGAACACTGAAGCTTTCTTT,CASSPAPGQGNTEAFF
-,TRBV5-1,-,TRBJ1-5,TGCGCCAGCAGTCAGAGTCCGGGTCAGCCCCAGCATTTT,CASSQSPGQPQHF
-,TRBV30,-,TRBJ1-1,TGTGCCTGGAGTGTATCCCGGGGGTTTACTGAAGCTTTCTTT,CAWSVSRGFTEAFF
-,TRBV9,-,TRBJ1-6,TGTGCCAGCAGCGTCACGGCCTATAATTCACCCCTCCACTTT,CASSVTAYNSPLHF
-,TRBV7-2,-,TRBJ2-5,TGTGCCAGCAGGAGGACTATACAAGAGACCCAGTACTTC,CASRRTIQETQYF
-,TRBV29-1,-,TRBJ1-2,TGCAGCGTCACCTTGGGGGGTTATGGCTACACCTTC,CSVTLGGYGYTF
-,TRBV2,once,TRBJ2-3,TGTGCCAGCAGTACTAGCCCATCTGATACGCAGTATTTT,CASSTSPSDTQYF
-,TRBV28,-,TRBJ1-2,TGTGCCAGCAGTTTAGGTCAGGCAGTTGGCTATGGCTACACCTTC,CASSLGQAVGYGYTF
TRBD1,TRBV19,-,TRBJ2-1,TGTGCCAGTAGTATGGTCCCGGGACAGGCACTCAATGAGCAGTTCTTC,CASSMVPGQALNEQFF
TRBD2,TRBV7-2,-,TRBJ2-3,TGTGCCAGCAGCCTTACTAGCGGGAATCAAGATACGCAGTATTTT,CASSLTSGNQDTQYF
TRBD2,TRBV7-9,-,TRBJ2-3,TGTGCCAGCAGCTTGGGACTAGCGGGAGGGCCAGATACGCAGTATTTT,CASSLGLAGGPDTQYF
-,TRBV28,once,TRBJ2-7,TGTGCCAGCAGTTGGACAGTTTCCGAGCAGTACTTC,CASSWTVSEQYF
-,TRBV18,few,TRBJ2-7,TGTGCCAGCTCACCAACACGGAGCTCCTACGAGCAGTACTTC,CASSPTRSSYEQYF
TRBD1,TRBV13,few,TRBJ2-4,TGTGCCAGCAGCTTAGCCAGGGGGAATAACATTCAGTACTTC,CASSLARGNNIQYF
TRBD1,TRBV10-3,-,TRBJ2-1,TGTGCCATCAGTGAGGACAGGGACAATGAGCAGTTCTTC,CAISEDRDNEQFF
-,TRBV12-3/TRBV12-4,-,TRBJ2-1,TGTGCCAGCAGCCTACAGGTCGGTGAGCAGTTCTTC,CASSLQVGEQFF
-,TRBV11-2,-,TRBJ1-3,TGTGCCAGCAGCTTAGTCAGGGGCTCTGGAAACACCATATATTTT,CASSLVRGSGNTIYF
-,TRBV14,-,TRBJ1-1,TGTGCCAGCAGCCAAGTTGGACAGATGAACACTGAAGCTTTCTTT,CASSQVGQMNTEAFF
TRBD1,TRBV7-6,-,TRBJ2-2,TGTGCCAGCAGCTTAGCCAACAGGGGCGGTGGCGGGGAGCTGTTTTTT,CASSLANRGGGGELFF
-,TRBV7-9,-,TRBJ1-2,TGTGCCAGCAGCTTCGGCAGGGACTATGGCTACACCTTC,CASSFGRDYGYTF
TRBD2,TRBV7-9,-,TRBJ2-1,TGTGCCAGCGAGGCGGGAGTCCTATACCATGAGCAGTTCTTC,CASEAGVLYHEQFF
TRBD1,TRBV5-1,-,TRBJ2-7,TGCGCCAGCAGCGCCGACGGACAGGGAAACGAGCAGTACTTC,CASSADGQGNEQYF
TRBD2,TRBV7-2,-,TRBJ2-5,TGTGCCAGCAGCTTAGGTTTTTCTAGCGGGAAAGAGACCCAGTACTTC,CASSLGFSSGKETQYF
-,TRBV5-5,-,TRBJ2-1,TGTGCCAGCAGCTTGTCCGGGGTGGTGTACTACAATGAGCAGTTCTTC,CASSLSGVVYYNEQFF
-,TRBV6-5,-,TRBJ2-6,TGTGCCAGCAGAGCCGGGAGCTCTGGGGCCAACGTCCTGACTTTC,CASRAGSSGANVLTF
TRBD1,TRBV5-6,once,TRBJ2-3,TGTGCCAGCAGCTTCGGCGGGACAGGGGGGCCAGATACGCAGTATTTT,CASSFGGTGGPDTQYF
-,TRBV29-1,-,TRBJ1-2,TGCAGCGTCCACGACAGCCTTTATGGCTACACCTTC,CSVHDSLYGYTF
-,TRBV6-5,-,TRBJ1-2,TGTGCCAGCATCGACGGGGATTATGGCTACACCTTC,CASIDGDYGYTF
-,TRBV6-2/TRBV6-3,-,TRBJ2-3,TGTGCCAGCAGTGGAGCCCTCCCCGATTCGCAGTATTTT,CASSGALPDSQYF
-,TRBV23-1,-,TRBJ2-3,TGCGCCAGCAGTCATCCCCCGGGCACAGATACGCAGTATTTT,CASSHPPGTDTQYF
TRBD1,TRBV5-1,-,TRBJ2-1,TGCGCCAGCAGCCCTCATTGGGACAGATCCTACAATGAGCAGTTCTTC,CASSPHWDRSYNEQFF
-,TRBV9,-,TRBJ1-3,TGTGCCAGCAGCGTAGTGGGGCATGTTGGAAACACCATATATTTT,CASSVVGHVGNTIYF
-,TRBV29-1,once,TRBJ2-2,TGCAGCGTTGGAGAACAGGGTCTCGGGGAGCTGTTTTTT,CSVGEQGLGELFF
-,TRBV2,-,TRBJ2-3,TGTGCCAGCAGTGGGAGGACAGACCGCACAGATACGCAGTATTTT,CASSGRTDRTDTQYF
TRBD2,TRBV28,-,TRBJ2-7,TGTGCCAGCAGTTTGACTAGCGGCCCCTACGAGCAGTACTTC,CASSLTSGPYEQYF
-,TRBV6-6,-,TRBJ2-3,TGTGCCAGCAGTTACCGACACCAACTGGGCACAGATACGCAGTATTTT,CASSYRHQLGTDTQYF
-,TRBV9,-,TRBJ2-5,TGTGCCAGCAGCGTAGGGTCACTCCAAGAGACCCAGTACTTC,CASSVGSLQETQYF
TRBD2,TRBV9,few,TRBJ2-1,TGTGCCAGCAGCCGGAACACCGGGACTAGCCTCGGTGAGCAGTTCTTC,CASSRNTGTSLGEQFF
-,TRBV9,-,TRBJ2-1,TGTGCCAGCAGCGCCTTGGGAGGTAGCGTGTCCTACAATGAGCAGTTCTTC,CASSALGGSVSYNEQFF